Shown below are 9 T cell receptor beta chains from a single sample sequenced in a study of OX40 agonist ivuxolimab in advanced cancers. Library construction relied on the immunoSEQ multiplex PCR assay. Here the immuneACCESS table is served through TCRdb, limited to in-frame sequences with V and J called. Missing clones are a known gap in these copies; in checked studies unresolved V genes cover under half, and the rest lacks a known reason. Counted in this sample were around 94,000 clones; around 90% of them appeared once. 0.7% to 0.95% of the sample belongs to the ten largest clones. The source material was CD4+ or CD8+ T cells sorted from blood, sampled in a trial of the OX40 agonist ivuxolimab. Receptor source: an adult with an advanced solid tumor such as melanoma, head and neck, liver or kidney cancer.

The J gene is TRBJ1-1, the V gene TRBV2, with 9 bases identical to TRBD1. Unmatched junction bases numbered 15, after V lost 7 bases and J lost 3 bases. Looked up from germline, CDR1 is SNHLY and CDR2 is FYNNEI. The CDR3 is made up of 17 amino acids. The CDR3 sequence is CASNPGQGLRGHTEAFF. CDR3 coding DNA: TGTGCCAGCAACCCGGGACAGGGCCTACGGGGCCACACTGAAGCTTTCTTT.

CDR3 in amino acids: CASSLLPGLDGTQYF. The CDR3 region has the DNA TGCGCCAGCAGCTTACTACCGGGACTAGATGGGACCCAGTACTTC. This sequence joins TRBV5-1 and TRBJ2-5, with TRBD2 identical over 8 bases. V shed 2 bases, J shed 7 bases, and the junction held 10 bases outside the gene matches. Germline loops: CDR1 SGHRS, CDR2 YFSETQ. This CDR3 is built from 15 residues.

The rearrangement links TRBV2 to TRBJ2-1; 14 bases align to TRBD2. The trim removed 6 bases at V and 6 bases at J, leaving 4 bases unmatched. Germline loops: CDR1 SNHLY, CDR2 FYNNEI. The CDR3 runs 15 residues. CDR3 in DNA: TGTGCCAGCAGCCCGGGACTAGCGGGAGCCAATGAGCAGTTCTTC. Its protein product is CASSPGLAGANEQFF.

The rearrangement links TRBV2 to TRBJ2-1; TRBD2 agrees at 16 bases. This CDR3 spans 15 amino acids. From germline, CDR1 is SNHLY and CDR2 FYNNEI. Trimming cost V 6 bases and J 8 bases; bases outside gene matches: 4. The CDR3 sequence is CASRGLAGGGDEQFF. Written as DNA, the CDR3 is TGTGCCAGCAGGGGACTAGCGGGAGGGGGTGATGAGCAGTTCTTC.

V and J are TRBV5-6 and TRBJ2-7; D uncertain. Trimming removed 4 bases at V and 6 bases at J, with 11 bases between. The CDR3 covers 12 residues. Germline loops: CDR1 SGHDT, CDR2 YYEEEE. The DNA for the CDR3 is TGTGCCAGCAGCCGAGTGTGGGGCGAGCAGTACTTC. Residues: CASSRVWGEQYF.

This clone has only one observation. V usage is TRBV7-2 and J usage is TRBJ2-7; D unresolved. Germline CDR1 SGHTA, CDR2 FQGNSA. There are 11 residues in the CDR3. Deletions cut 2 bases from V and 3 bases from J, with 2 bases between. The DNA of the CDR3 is TGTGCCAGCAGCTTACTCTACGAGCAGTACTTC. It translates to CASSLLYEQYF.

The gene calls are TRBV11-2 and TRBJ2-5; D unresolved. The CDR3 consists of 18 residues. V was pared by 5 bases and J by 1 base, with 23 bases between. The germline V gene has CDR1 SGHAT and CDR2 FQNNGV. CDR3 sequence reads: CASSPNGPLDRLQETQYF. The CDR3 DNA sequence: TGTGCCAGCAGCCCCAACGGCCCTCTAGATCGCCTCCAAGAGACCCAGTACTTC.

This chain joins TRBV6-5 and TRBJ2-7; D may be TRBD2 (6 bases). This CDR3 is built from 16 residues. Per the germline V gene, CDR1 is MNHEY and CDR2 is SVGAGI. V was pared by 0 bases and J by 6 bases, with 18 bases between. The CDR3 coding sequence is TGTGCCAGCAGTTACTCTCCGGGACTCCCCCCAGGCGAGCAGTACTTC. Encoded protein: CASSYSPGLPPGEQYF.

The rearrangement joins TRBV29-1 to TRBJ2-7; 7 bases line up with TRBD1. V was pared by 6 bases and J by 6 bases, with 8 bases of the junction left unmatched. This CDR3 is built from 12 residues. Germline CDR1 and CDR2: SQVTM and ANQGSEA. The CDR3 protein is CSVGISGGEQYF. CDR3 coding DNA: TGCAGCGTGGGGATCTCAGGGGGCGAGCAGTACTTC.